The sequence of this T cell receptor (beta chain) was determined in a study of multiple sclerosis patients with progressive multifocal leukoencephalopathy. Study in general: Longitudinal control samples came from natalizumab-treated multiple sclerosis patients without PML. Study findings and constraints: Most PML patients had lower entropy, suggesting less diverse TRB repertoires. It is unclear whether the findings reflect JC virus infection or general immunocompromise.

Only in-frame clones appear in the TCRdb table, and some are missing; sequencing was by immunoSEQ multiplex PCR. The table lists fewer than 40,000 clones, roughly 90% of them singletons, with about 1.5% in the top ten. Of note for this clone: Its antigen is not known.

Time point in this sample: before natalizumab initiation. T0 refers to blood drawn before natalizumab was first infused. This CDR3 spans 13 amino acids. The chain combines TRBV21-1 with TRBJ1-5. TRBV21-1 is a documented pseudogene. The TCR comes from a human donor with multiple sclerosis. The specimen was PBMCs. The CDR3 is CASRGGRDQPQHF. DNA of the CDR3: TGTGCCAGCCGGGGTGGACGAGATCAGCCCCAGCATTTT.